This T cell receptor beta chain was profiled in a study of Graves' ophthalmopathy and Graves' hyperthyroidism. This clonotype was observed many times. CDR3 length: 16 amino acids. The germline V gene encodes CDR1 SQVTM and CDR2 ANQGSEA. V was pared by 0 bases and J by 3 bases, with 9 bases of the junction left unmatched. RNA transcripts were the source from which TCR beta CDR3 regions were amplified. HTBI-primed first-round RT-PCR preceded second-round multiplex PCR. One entry per CDR3 protein, called by TCRdb with MiXCR from the multiplex PCR reads. The sample carries around 1.1 million distinct CDR3 sequences, approximately 35% recorded once.

This chain connects TRBV29-1 to TRBJ1-1, with 8 bases matching TRBD1. The sequenced sample was peripheral blood or thyroid tissue (not recorded which). This sequence was found in an adult man with Graves' hyperthyroidism. The CDR3 nucleotides read TGCAGCGTTGAAGACCTGGACAGGGATTGGGACACTGAAGCTTTCTTT. It is translated as CSVEDLDRDWDTEAFF.